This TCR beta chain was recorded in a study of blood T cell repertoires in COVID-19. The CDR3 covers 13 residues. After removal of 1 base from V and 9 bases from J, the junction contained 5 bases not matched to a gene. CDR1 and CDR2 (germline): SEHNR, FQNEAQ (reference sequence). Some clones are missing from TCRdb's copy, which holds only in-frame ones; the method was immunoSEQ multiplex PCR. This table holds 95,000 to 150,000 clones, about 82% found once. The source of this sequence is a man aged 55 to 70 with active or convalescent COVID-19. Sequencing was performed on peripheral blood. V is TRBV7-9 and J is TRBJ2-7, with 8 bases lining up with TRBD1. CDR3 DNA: TGTGCCAGCAGCTTAGAGGGGGACAGGCGGCAGTACTTC. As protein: CASSLEGDRRQYF.